The 21 T cell receptor beta chains given below trace back to one sample, sequenced in a study of T cells in women clearing cervical HPV infection (dated by TCRdb to the late 2010s). Libraries came from the immunoSEQ multiplex PCR assay. TCRdb holds this immuneACCESS table with in-frame rearrangements only. Some clones are missing; in checked studies, unresolved V genes explain under half, and the rest has no known cause. The sample's table covers over 25,000 clones. 7.8% of the sample belongs to the ten largest clones. The sequencing sample was made of blood buffy coat. Receptors originate from a woman between 18 and 75 years old with a cervical HPV16 infection that either progressed to CIN3+ or cleared (not recorded which).

A remark on this clone: The read ends 3 residues early relative to the CDR3; the germline J gene fills the gap. The chain couples TRBV5-4 to TRBJ2-7, with D maybe TRBD1 (5 bases). V was pared by 2 bases and J by 0 bases, with 15 bases between. This CDR3 has 16 residues. The germline gives CDR1 SGHNT, CDR2 YYREEE (reference sequence). The CDR3: CASSFGPDILSYEQYF. CDR3 DNA, as far as it was read: TGTGCCAGCAGCTTCGGGCCGGACATCCTCTCCTACGAG. Combining the CDR3 with reference TRBV5-4 and TRBJ2-7 gives the whole variable domain ETGVTQSPTHLIKTRGQQVTLRCSSQSGHNTVSWYQQALGQGPQFIFQYYREEENGRGNFPPRFSGLQFPNYSSELNVNALELDDSALYLCASSFGPDILSYEQYFGPGTRLTVT.

The covered CDR3 bases are TGCAGTGCTACCTCCCGGGACAGGTCCGAAAAA. Its protein is CSATSRDRSEK. The CDR3 as a whole reads CSATSRDRSEKLFF. The chain joins TRBV20-1 to TRBJ1-4; 8 bases line up with TRBD1. The read ends 3 residues before the CDR3 terminus; that terminus is restored from the germline J gene. The CDR3 sequence is 14 residues long. V shed 4 bases and J 8 bases; nucleotides not matched to a gene: 9. Germline V CDR1 and CDR2: DFQATT, SNEGSKA (reference sequence).

Worth noting for this clone: Read sequence stops 3 residues before the CDR3 end, and the germline J gene provides the missing end. J is TRBJ1-1 and V is TRBV20-1; 10 bases line up with TRBD1. The CDR3 consists of 14 residues. Germline V gene data show CDR1 as DFQATT and CDR2 as SNEGSKA (reference sequence). The junction had 6 bases not matched to a gene; V was cut back by 3 bases and J by 5 bases. CDR3 protein: CSASWGTGVTEAFF. The part of the CDR3 DNA that was read is TGCAGTGCTAGTTGGGGGACAGGGGTGACTGAA.

About this clone: Read coverage stops 3 residues before the CDR3 terminus; the germline J gene supplies the remainder. The chain joins TRBV5-4 to TRBJ2-3, with a weak D call TRBD1 (6 bases). Germline V lookup: CDR1 SGHNT, CDR2 YYREEE (reference sequence). This CDR3 has 15 amino acids. Trimming left V 4 bases short and J 3 bases short, with 15 bases between. This CDR3 is CASSALGAETDTQYF. The part of the CDR3 DNA that was read is TGTGCCAGCAGCGCCTTGGGGGCGGAGACAGATACG.

As to this clone: The DNA ends 3 residues before the CDR3 does, and the rest of the CDR3 is filled in from the germline J gene. J is TRBJ2-3 and V is TRBV10-1; TRBD2 is a possible D gene (6 bases). CDR1 is WNHNN, CDR2 SYGVQD, per germline (reference sequence). Trimming pared 3 bases from V and 3 bases from J, leaving 16 bases between. The CDR3 consists of 16 residues. CDR3 loop: CASSDPTGDETDTQYF. CDR3 bases read: TGCGCCAGCAGTGACCCGACGGGGGACGAAACAGATACG.

Worth noting for this clone: With the read ending 3 residues before the CDR3 end, the germline J gene is used to fill in that end. The gene calls are TRBV19 and TRBJ2-3, with a tentative D call TRBD2 (6 bases). Germline assignment: CDR1 LNHDA and CDR2 SQIVND (reference sequence). This CDR3 has 14 amino acids. The ends were cut back, 4 bases at V and 4 bases at J, with 12 bases in the middle. The CDR3: CASSKTRSSDTQYF. CDR3 DNA, as far as it was read: TGTGCCAGTAGTAAGACTAGGTCTTCAGATACG.

About this clone: Read coverage stops 3 residues before the CDR3 terminus; the germline J gene supplies the remainder. This chain joins TRBV4-1 and TRBJ2-4; TRBD2 agrees at 12 bases. V dropped 0 bases and J dropped 8; count of bases not matched to a gene: 5. CDR1 MGHRA and CDR2 YSYEKL come from the germline V gene. The CDR3 sequence is 16 residues long. The sequenced part of the CDR3 DNA is TGCGCCAGCAGCCAAGAAGCTAGCGGGAGGGCCGACATT. Translation gives CASSQEASGRADI. The entire CDR3 reads CASSQEASGRADIQYF.

To note about this clone: The read falls 3 residues short of the CDR3 end, and the missing part is taken from the germline J gene. This rearrangement joins TRBV6-2 or TRBV6-3 to TRBJ2-1; D gene uncertain. Trimming took off 2 bases at V and 6 bases at J, with 11 bases between the two ends. CDR1 is MNHEY, CDR2 SVGEGT, per germline. This CDR3 has 14 amino acids. The sequenced part of the CDR3 DNA is TGTGCCAGCAGTTACCCTTCTGCGTCCAATGAG. It translates to CASSYPSASNE. In full, the CDR3 reads CASSYPSASNEQFF.

Concerning this clone: The read terminates 3 residues ahead of where the CDR3 ends, so the germline J gene completes it. The V gene is TRBV7-3, the J gene TRBJ2-5; the D gene is possibly TRBD2 (7 bases). CDR1 SGHTA and CDR2 FQGTGA come from the germline V gene. This CDR3 is built from 15 residues. The CDR3 region is CASSLGGGSSDTQYF. The CDR3 DNA, read in part, is TGTGCCAGCAGCTTAGGGGGGGGCTCATCAGATACC.

Turning to this clone: The CDR3 goes on 3 residues after the read ends, and that part is filled in from the germline J gene. The chain carries TRBV9 and TRBJ2-1, with D maybe TRBD1 (5 bases). The CDR3 length is 15 residues. The V end was cut by 3 bases, the J end by 4 bases, with 14 bases between. CDR1 and CDR2 from the germline V gene are SGDLS and YYNGEE. The sequenced part of the CDR3 DNA is TGTGCCAGCAGCGATAACGGACACCTATACAATGAG. Protein sequence: CASSDNGHLYNE. The entire CDR3 protein reads CASSDNGHLYNEQFF.

Note on this clone: The read is 3 residues too short to cover the CDR3 end, so that end is filled in from the germline J gene. V is TRBV30 and J is TRBJ2-3; D is perhaps TRBD1 (5 bases). The CDR3 length is 13 residues. Germline CDR1 reads GTSNPN; CDR2 reads SVGIG (reference sequence). The CDR3 bases that were read are TGTGCCTGGAGCCAGGGAATAGGTCAGACG. Protein product: CAWSQGIGQT. In full, the CDR3 is CAWSQGIGQTQYF.

Turning to this clone: The read halts 3 residues ahead of the CDR3 end, with the missing end drawn from the germline J gene. The gene calls are TRBV6-2 or TRBV6-3 and TRBJ1-5; D is uncertain. The germline V and J ends were trimmed by 3 bases and 4 bases, with 10 bases remaining between them. The CDR3 length is 14 residues. Germline V gene sequence: CDR1 MNHEY, CDR2 SVGEGT. The CDR3 protein is CASSYVDKNQPQHF. The sequenced part of the CDR3 DNA is TGTGCCAGCAGTTATGTCGACAAGAATCAGCCC.

A word on this clone: The sequenced fragment ends 3 residues before the CDR3 boundary, so the rest is inferred from the germline J gene. The V call is TRBV4-2, the J call TRBJ1-6, with TRBD1 matching 7 bases. CDR3 length equals 20 residues. Germline CDR1 is LGHNA and CDR2 is YNFKEQ. V shed 2 bases, J shed 3 bases, and the junction held 16 bases outside the gene matches. The CDR3 loop reads CASSQPPDRDRFGYNSPLHF. The sequenced part of the CDR3 DNA is TGTGCCAGCAGCCAACCGCCAGACCGGGACAGATTTGGCTATAATTCACCC.

On this clone: The observed sequence ends 3 residues before the CDR3 terminus, with the missing tail filled in from the germline J gene. This chain joins TRBV20-1 and TRBJ2-6; TRBD1 matches at 9 bases. Germline-derived CDR1 and CDR2 are DFQATT and SNEGSKA (reference sequence). CDR3 length: 17 residues. J gave up 4 bases and V 6 bases, and 13 bases lay outside the gene matches. The CDR3 is CSASPGTGLGGANVLTF. Incomplete CDR3 DNA: TGCAGTGCCAGTCCCGGGACAGGGCTCGGAGGGGCCAACGTC.

As for this clone: Sequencing ends 3 residues short of the CDR3 end; the germline J gene provides the rest. The rearrangement joins TRBV19 to TRBJ1-1; the match to TRBD1 covers 11 bases. V dropped 8 bases and J dropped 4; count of bases not matched to a gene: 3. The CDR3 totals 13 residues. Germline V CDR1 and CDR2: LNHDA, SQIVND (reference sequence). The covered CDR3 bases are TGTGCCAGTGCCGGGACAGGGGGCACTGAA. It specifies CASAGTGGTE. The whole CDR3 sequence reads CASAGTGGTEAFF.

In the case of this clone: The read gets to within 3 residues of the CDR3 end, and the germline J gene fills in the rest. The J gene is TRBJ2-3, the V gene TRBV5-5, with D possibly called TRBD1 or TRBD2 (5 bases each). The CDR3 consists of 15 residues. CDR1 and CDR2 from the germline V gene are SGHKS and YYEKEE (reference sequence). The CDR3 reads CASSPVLRGGDAQYF. The CDR3 DNA, read in part, is TGTGCCAGCAGCCCCGTCCTGAGGGGCGGCGATGCG.

The CDR3 reads CASEKLAGVGNEQFF. The CDR3 DNA, read in part, is TGTGCCAGCGAGAAACTAGCGGGAGTTGGCAATGAG. The genes are TRBV19 and TRBJ2-1, with 11 positions matching TRBD2. Coverage ceases 3 residues before the CDR3 finishes, and the germline J gene fills in the end. Germline values: CDR1 LNHDA, CDR2 SQIVND (reference sequence). The CDR3 loop spans 15 amino acids. J gave up 6 bases and V 9 bases, and 10 bases lay outside the gene matches.

CDR3 DNA, as far as it was read: TGTGCCAGCAGCCTAGCCCCTAACGGGAACAATGAG. Its protein product is CASSLAPNGNNE. Given in full, the CDR3 is CASSLAPNGNNEQFF. The V call is TRBV7-3, the J call TRBJ2-1; D may be TRBD2 (5 bases). Read data end 3 residues before the CDR3 end; the end is taken from the germline J gene. Trimming took 5 bases from V and 5 from J, leaving 16 bases between them. CDR3 size: 15 residues. Germline assignment: CDR1 SGHTA and CDR2 FQGTGA.

On this clone: The CDR3 end falls 3 residues outside the read, so it is completed with the germline J gene. This rearrangement joins TRBV30 to TRBJ1-2; tentative D call: TRBD1 (5 bases). With 3 bases removed from V and 2 bases from J, the gap between germline ends came to 16 bases. There are 15 residues in the CDR3. CDR1 is GTSNPN and CDR2 is SVGIG in the germline V gene (reference sequence). CDR3 DNA (partial): TGTGCCTGGAGCCTCCCTGAGGGGTTAAACTATGGC. Translated, it gives CAWSLPEGLNYG. The complete CDR3 protein is CAWSLPEGLNYGYTF.

For this clone: From the germline J gene comes the end of the CDR3, since the read stops 3 residues before it. The chain combines TRBV5-4 with TRBJ1-1; D remains unclear. The CDR3 is 13 amino acids. Germline-derived CDR1 and CDR2 are SGHNT and YYREEE (reference sequence). Partial CDR3 DNA: TGTGCCAGCAGCGACCTGGATGGGCTCTGG. As protein: CASSDLDGLW. The full CDR3 reads CASSDLDGLWAFF.

A remark on this clone: With the read ending 3 residues before the CDR3 end, the germline J gene is used to fill in that end. The genes are TRBV12-5 and TRBJ2-7; TRBD1 might be the D (6 bases). CDR1 and CDR2 from the germline V gene are LGHNT and FRNRAP. V lost 2 bases and J 6 bases, leaving 17 bases between the germline ends. The CDR3 loop spans 15 amino acids. The CDR3 protein is CASGLRSGEVSEQYF. The part of the CDR3 DNA that was read is TGTGCTAGTGGTTTGAGGTCAGGGGAAGTAAGCGAG.